This T cell receptor beta chain was profiled in a study of T-cell memory formation after mild COVID-19. V was pared by 0 bases and J by 7 bases, with 7 bases of the junction left unmatched. The CDR3 covers 16 residues. CDR1 and CDR2 (germline): SGHKS, YYEKEE (reference sequence). TCRdb re-derived calls from the 5' RACE reads in MiXCR, one entry per CDR3 protein. This table has fewer than 600,000 distinct CDR3 sequences, 20% to 25% appearing once. This clonotype came up many times. The antigen is not known. Study findings and constraints: Some clones that responded turned up in pre-infection memory, which suggests that cross-reactive memory joined in. Clones contracting over day 15 to 85 were CD4/CD8 balanced, with later expanders leaning CD4+. Day 37-peaking second-wave clones had unconfirmed SARS-CoV-2 specificity. The study found contracting CD4+ clones mainly in CM and EM and contracting CD8+ clones in EMRA.

The sample was PBMCs or a T cell subset sorted from them (not recorded which). The chain employs TRBV5-5 and TRBJ2-1, with 10 bases fitting TRBD2. This sequence was found in an adult woman who had mild COVID-19 (a few samples of this study predate the infection). Cell type and time point are not known. The CDR3 loop reads CASSLGPSGGANEQFF. For the CDR3, the DNA is TGTGCCAGCAGCTTGGGGCCCAGCGGGGGGGCGAATGAGCAGTTCTTC.